The TCR beta chain under discussion was sequenced for a study of CD8+ T cells in alopecia areata. After isolation, RNA underwent reverse transcription to generate cDNA as the sequencing template. TCRdb's copy holds only in-frame clones and misses some; the assay was immunoSEQ multiplex PCR. The table shows roughly 98,000 clones, with 60% to 65% occurring only once. Treatment reported: oral pan-JAK inhibitor, 5-10 mg twice daily. In this sample, this clone turned up a few times. Its antigen is still unknown. General observations from the study: Scalp clonality and expanded CD8+ clones among the top 100 showed significant decreases with tofacitinib.

V gave up 7 bases and J gave up 7 bases, with 14 bases separating them. CDR3 length: 12 residues. Germline CDR1 SNHLY, CDR2 FYNNEI. The V and J genes are TRBV2 and TRBJ2-7; D possibly uses TRBD1 or TRBD2 (5 bases each). The sample here was CD8+ T cells sorted from blood, taken at week 4, from a patient treated with tofacitinib. The TCR originated in a human donor with alopecia areata. The CDR3 spells CASTGASMEQYF. CDR3 nucleotide sequence: TGTGCCAGCACCGGGGCGAGCATGGAGCAGTACTTC.